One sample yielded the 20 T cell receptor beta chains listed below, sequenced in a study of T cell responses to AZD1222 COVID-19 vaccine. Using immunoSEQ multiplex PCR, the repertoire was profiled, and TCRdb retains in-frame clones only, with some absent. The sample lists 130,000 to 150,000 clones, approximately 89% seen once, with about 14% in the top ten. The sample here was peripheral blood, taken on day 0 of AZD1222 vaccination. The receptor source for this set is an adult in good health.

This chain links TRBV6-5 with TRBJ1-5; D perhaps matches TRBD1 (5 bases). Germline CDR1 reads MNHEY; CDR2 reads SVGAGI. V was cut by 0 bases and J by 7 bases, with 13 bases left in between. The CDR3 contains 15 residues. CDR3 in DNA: TGTGCCAGCAGTTACTCTACCGGCCCAGGGCAGCCCCAGCATTTT. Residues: CASSYSTGPGQPQHF.

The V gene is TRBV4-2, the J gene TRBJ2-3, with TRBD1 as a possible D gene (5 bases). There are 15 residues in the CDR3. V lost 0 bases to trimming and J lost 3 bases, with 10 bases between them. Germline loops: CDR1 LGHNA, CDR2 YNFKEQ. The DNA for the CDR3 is TGTGCCAGCAGCCAAGATAAGGGGCCAACAGATACGCAGTATTTT. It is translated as CASSQDKGPTDTQYF.

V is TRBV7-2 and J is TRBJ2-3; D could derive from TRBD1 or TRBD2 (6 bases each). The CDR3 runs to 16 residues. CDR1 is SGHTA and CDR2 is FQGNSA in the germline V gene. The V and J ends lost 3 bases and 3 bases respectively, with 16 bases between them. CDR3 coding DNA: TGTGCCAGCAGCTTGCGTCCGGGGGCGGGGACAGATACGCAGTATTTT. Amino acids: CASSLRPGAGTDTQYF.

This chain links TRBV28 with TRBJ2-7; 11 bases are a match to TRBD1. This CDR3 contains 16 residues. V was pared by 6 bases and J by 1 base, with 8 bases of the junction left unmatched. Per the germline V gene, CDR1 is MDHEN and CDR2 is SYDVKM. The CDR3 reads CASRGTGGIGSYEQYF. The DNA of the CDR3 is TGTGCCAGCAGAGGGACAGGGGGAATCGGGTCCTACGAGCAGTACTTC.

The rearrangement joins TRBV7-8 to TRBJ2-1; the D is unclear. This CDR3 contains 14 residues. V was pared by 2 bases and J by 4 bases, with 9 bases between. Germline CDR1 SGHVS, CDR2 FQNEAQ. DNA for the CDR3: TGTGCCAGCAGCTTACGGAACGTTTACAATGAGCAGTTCTTC. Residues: CASSLRNVYNEQFF.

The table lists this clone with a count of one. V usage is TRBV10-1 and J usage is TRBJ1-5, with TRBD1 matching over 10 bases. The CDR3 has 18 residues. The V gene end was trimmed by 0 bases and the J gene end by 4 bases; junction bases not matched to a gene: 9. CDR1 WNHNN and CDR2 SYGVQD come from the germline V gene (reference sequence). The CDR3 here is CASSESGGDRGGNQPQHF. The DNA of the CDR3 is TGCGCCAGCAGTGAGTCGGGAGGGGACAGGGGAGGGAATCAGCCCCAGCATTTT.

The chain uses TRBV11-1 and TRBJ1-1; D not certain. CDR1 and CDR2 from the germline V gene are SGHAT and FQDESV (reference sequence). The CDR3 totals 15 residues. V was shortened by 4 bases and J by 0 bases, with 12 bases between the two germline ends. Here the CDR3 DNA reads TGTGCCAGCAGCTCGGATCGAGCAATGAACACTGAAGCTTTCTTT. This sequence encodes CASSSDRAMNTEAFF.

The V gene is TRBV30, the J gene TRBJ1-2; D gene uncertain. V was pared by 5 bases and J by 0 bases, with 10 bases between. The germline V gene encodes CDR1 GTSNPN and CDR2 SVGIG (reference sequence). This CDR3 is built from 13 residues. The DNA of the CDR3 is TGTGCCTGGTTAAGCCGGGCTAACTATGGCTACACCTTC. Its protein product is CAWLSRANYGYTF.

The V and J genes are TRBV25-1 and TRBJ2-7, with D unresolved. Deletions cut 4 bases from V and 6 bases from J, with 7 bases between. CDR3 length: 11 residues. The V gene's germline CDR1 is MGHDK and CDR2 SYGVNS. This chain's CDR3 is CASSGGREQYF. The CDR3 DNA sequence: TGTGCCAGCAGTGGTGGACGCGAGCAGTACTTC.

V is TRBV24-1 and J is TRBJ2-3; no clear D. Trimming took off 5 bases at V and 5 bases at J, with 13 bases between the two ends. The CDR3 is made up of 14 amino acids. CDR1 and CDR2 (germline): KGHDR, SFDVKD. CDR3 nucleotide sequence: TGTGCCACCAGTGGAAGGCAGGAATTAGATACGCAGTATTTT. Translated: CATSGRQELDTQYF.

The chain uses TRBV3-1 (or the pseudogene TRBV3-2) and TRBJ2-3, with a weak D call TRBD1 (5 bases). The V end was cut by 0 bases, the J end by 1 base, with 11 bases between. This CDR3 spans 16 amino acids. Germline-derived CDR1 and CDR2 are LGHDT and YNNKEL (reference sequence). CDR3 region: CASSQDGAARTDTQYF. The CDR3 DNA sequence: TGTGCCAGCAGCCAAGATGGGGCGGCCCGCACAGATACGCAGTATTTT.

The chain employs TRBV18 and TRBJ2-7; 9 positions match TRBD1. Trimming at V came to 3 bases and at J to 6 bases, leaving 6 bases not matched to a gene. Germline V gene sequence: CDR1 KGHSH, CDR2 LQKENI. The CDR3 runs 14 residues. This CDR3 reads CASSPKDRGSEQYF. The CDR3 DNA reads TGTGCCAGCTCACCGAAGGACAGGGGAAGCGAGCAGTACTTC.

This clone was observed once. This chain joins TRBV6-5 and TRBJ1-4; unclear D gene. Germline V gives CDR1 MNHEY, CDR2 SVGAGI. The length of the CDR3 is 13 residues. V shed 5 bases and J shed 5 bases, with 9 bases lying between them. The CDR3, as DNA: TGTGCCAGCAGTAGGGTCGTAAATGAAAAACTGTTTTTT. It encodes CASSRVVNEKLFF.

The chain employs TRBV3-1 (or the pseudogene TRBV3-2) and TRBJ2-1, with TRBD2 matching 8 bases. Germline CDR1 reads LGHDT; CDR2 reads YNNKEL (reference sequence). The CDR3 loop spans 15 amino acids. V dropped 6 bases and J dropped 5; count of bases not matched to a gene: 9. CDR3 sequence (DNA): TGTGCCAGCAGATTTCGACTAGCGAGAAACAATGAGCAGTTCTTC. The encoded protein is CASRFRLARNNEQFF.

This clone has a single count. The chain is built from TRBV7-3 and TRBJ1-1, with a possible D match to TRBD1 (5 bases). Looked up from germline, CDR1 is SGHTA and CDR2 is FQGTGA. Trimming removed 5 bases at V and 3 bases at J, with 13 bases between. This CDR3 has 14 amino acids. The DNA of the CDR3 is TGTGCCAGCAGCCCGATGGGAGGGGACACTGAAGCTTTCTTT. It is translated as CASSPMGGDTEAFF.

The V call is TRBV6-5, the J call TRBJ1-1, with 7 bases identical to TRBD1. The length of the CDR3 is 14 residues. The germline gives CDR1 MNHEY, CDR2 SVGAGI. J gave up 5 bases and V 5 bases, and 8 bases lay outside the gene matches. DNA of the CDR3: TGTGCCAGCAGTCTACAGGGGAAGGAGACTGAAGCTTTCTTT. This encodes CASSLQGKETEAFF.

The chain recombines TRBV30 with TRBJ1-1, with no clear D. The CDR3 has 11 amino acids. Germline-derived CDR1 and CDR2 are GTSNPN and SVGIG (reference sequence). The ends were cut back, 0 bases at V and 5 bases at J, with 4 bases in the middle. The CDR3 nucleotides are TGTGCCTGGAGTGTTGGAACTGAAGCTTTCTTT. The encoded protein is CAWSVGTEAFF.

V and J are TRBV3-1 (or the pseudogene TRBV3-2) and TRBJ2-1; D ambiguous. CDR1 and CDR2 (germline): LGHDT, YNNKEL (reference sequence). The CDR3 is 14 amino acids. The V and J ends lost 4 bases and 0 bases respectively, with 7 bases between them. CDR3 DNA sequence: TGTGCCAGCAGCCTCTTTAGCTCCTACAATGAGCAGTTCTTC. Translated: CASSLFSSYNEQFF.

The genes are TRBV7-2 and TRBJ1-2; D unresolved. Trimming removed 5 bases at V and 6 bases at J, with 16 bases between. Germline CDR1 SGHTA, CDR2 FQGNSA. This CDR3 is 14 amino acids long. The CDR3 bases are TGTGCCAGCAGCCCGGCCTCTCAGGTAGATGGCTACACCTTC. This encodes CASSPASQVDGYTF.

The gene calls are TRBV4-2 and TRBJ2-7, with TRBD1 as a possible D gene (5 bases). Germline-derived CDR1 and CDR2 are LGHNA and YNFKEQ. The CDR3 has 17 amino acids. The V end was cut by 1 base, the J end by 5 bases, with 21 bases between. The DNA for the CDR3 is TGTGCCAGCAGCCAAGTGAGTGGGCAGGGCTCTAGAAACGAGCAGTACTTC. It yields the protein CASSQVSGQGSRNEQYF.